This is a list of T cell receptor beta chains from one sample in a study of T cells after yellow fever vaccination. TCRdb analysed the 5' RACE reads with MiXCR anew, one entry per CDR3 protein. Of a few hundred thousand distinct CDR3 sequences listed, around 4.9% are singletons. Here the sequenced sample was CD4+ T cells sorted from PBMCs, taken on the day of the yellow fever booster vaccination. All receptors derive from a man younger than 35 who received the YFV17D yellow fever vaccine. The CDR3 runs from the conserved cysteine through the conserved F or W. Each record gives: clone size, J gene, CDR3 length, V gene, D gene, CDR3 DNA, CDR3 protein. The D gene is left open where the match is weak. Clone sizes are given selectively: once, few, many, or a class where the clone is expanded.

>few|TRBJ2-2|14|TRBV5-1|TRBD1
TGCGCCAGCACTCCGACAGGGGTGACCGGGGAGCTGTTTTTT
CASTPTGVTGELFF
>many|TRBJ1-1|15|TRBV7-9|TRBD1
TGTGCCAGCAGCTTACGAGGACAGGGGAACACTGAAGCTTTCTTT
CASSLRGQGNTEAFF
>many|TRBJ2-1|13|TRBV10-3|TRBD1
TGTGCCATCCGGGACAGGGAAAGAAATGAGCAGTTCTTC
CAIRDRERNEQFF
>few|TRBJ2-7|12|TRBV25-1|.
TGTGCCAGCAGCCTCCGGCCCTACGAGCAGTACTTC
CASSLRPYEQYF
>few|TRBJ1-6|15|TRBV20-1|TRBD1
TGCAGTGCTAGAGATCCGGGACAGGGAAATTCACCCCTCCACTTT
CSARDPGQGNSPLHF
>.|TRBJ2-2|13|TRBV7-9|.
TGTGCCAGCAGCTTCCGACGATCCGGGGAGCTGTTTTTT
CASSFRRSGELFF
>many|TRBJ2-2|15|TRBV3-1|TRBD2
TGTGCCAGCAGCCAGGGACTAGTCAACACCGGGGAGCTGTTTTTT
CASSQGLVNTGELFF
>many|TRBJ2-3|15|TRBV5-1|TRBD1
TGCGCCAGCAGCTTGCGCATTGGACAGGGAAGTACGCAGTATTTT
CASSLRIGQGSTQYF
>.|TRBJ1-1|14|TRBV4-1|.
TGCGCCAGCAGCCCAGGAAGACAGAACACTGAAGCTTTCTTT
CASSPGRQNTEAFF
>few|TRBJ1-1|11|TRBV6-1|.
TGTGCCAGCAGTTACACCACTGAAGCTTTCTTT
CASSYTTEAFF
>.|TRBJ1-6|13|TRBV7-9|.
TGTGCCAGCACCACCACAGGGAATTCACCCCTCCACTTT
CASTTTGNSPLHF
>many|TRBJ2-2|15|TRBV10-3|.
TGTGCCATCAGTGAGTCGAGGCAGAACACCGGGGAGCTGTTTTTT
CAISESRQNTGELFF
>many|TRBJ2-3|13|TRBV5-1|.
TGCGCCAGCAGCTTGCAAGAGGCAGATACGCAGTATTTT
CASSLQEADTQYF
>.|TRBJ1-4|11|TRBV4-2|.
TGTGCCAGCAGCCAAGAGGAAAAACTGTTTTTT
CASSQEEKLFF
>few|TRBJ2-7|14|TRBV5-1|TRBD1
TGCGCCAGCAGCGTCGACAGGGGAGGCTACGAGCAGTACTTC
CASSVDRGGYEQYF
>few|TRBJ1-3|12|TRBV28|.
TGTGCCAGCAGTTATTCTGGAAACACCATATATTTT
CASSYSGNTIYF
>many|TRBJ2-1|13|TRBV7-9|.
TGTGCCAGCAGCTTAGACTGGGGCAATGAGCAGTTCTTC
CASSLDWGNEQFF
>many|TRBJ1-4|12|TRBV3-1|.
TGTGCCAGCAGCCAAGTTTACGAAAAACTGTTTTTT
CASSQVYEKLFF
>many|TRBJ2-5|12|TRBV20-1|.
TGCAGTGCTTTCACTAGGGGAGAGACCCAGTACTTC
CSAFTRGETQYF
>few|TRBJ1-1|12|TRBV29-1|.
TGCAGCGTTGGGGGTCGGGGCACTGAAGCTTTCTTT
CSVGGRGTEAFF
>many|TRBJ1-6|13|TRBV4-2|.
TGTGCCAGCAGCCAAGAAGAGAATTCACCCCTCCACTTT
CASSQEENSPLHF
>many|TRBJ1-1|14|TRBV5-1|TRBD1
TGCGCCAGCAGCGGGGGACAGGGGATCACTGAAGCTTTCTTT
CASSGGQGITEAFF
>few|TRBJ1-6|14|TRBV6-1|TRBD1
TGTGCCAGCAGCATGACAGGGGGGGAATCACCCCTCCACTTT
CASSMTGGESPLHF
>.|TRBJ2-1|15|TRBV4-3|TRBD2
TGCGCCAGCAGCCAAGAACTAGCGGGGAACAATGAGCAGTTCTTC
CASSQELAGNNEQFF
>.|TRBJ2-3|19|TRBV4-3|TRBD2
TGCGCCAGCAGCCAAGCCCCACCCAGCGGGGGGCTTGGCACAGATACGCAGTATTTT
CASSQAPPSGGLGTDTQYF
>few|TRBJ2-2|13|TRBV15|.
TGTGCCACCAGCAGAGGAGGGGCCGGGGAGCTGTTTTTT
CATSRGGAGELFF
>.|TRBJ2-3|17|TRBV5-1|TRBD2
TGCGCCAGCAGCGTAACAGGGACTAGCGGAACCGGAGATACGCAGTATTTT
CASSVTGTSGTGDTQYF
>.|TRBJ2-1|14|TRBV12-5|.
TGTGCTAGTGCCCCCAGATATGGCGGTAATGAGCAGTTCTTC
CASAPRYGGNEQFF
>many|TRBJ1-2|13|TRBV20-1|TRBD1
TGCAGTGCTCCCCGGACAGGGAACTATGGCTACACCTTC
CSAPRTGNYGYTF
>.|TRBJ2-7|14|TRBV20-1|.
TGCAGTGCTATTGGGACATATCCGGAAGACGAGCAGTACTTC
CSAIGTYPEDEQYF
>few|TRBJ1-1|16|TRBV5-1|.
TGCGCCAGCAGCCCCTGGGGCTTGGGGGTGAACACTGAAGCTTTCTTT
CASSPWGLGVNTEAFF
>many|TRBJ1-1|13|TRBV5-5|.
TGTGCCAGCAGCTTGGGACGCCTCACTGAAGCTTTCTTT
CASSLGRLTEAFF
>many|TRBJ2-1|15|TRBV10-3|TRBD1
TGTGCCATCAGTACCCCAGGGGGCTTAAGGGATGAGCAGTTCTTC
CAISTPGGLRDEQFF
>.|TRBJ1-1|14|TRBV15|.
TGTGCCACCAGCAGAGAGTTGGGGAACACTGAAGCTTTCTTT
CATSRELGNTEAFF
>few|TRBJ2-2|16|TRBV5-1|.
TGCGCCAGCAGCTTGGGGGCAATCGCGAACACCGGGGAGCTGTTTTTT
CASSLGAIANTGELFF
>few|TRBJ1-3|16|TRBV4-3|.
TGCGCCAGCAGCCAAGATCTGAGAAACTCTGGAAACACCATATATTTT
CASSQDLRNSGNTIYF
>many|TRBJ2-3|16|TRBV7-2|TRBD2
TGTGCCAGCAGCTTGGGGCCTAGCGGGGCCACAGATACGCAGTATTTT
CASSLGPSGATDTQYF
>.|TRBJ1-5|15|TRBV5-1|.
TGCGCCAGCAGCCCGTTGGGCGGGGCCAATCAGCCCCAGCATTTT
CASSPLGGANQPQHF
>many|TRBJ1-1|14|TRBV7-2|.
TGTGCCAGCACCTCATGGGGGTCCTACACTGAAGCTTTCTTT
CASTSWGSYTEAFF
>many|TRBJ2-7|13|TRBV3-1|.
TGTGCCAGCAGCCAAGAACAGGGGCGGGGGCAGTACTTC
CASSQEQGRGQYF
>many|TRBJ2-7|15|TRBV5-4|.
TGTGCCAGCAGCTTGTCCTCGGACGGAGTTATGGAGCAGTACTTC
CASSLSSDGVMEQYF
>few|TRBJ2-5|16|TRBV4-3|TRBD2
TGCGCCAGCAGCCAAGGCCGACTAGCGGGGGGGGAGACCCAGTACTTC
CASSQGRLAGGETQYF
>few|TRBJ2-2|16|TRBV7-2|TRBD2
TGTGCCAGCAGCTTAAGGTTCGGGGGGACCACCGGGGAGCTGTTTTTT
CASSLRFGGTTGELFF
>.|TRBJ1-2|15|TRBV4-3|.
TGCGCCAGCAGCCAAGATAACTTCGGCGGCTATGGCTACACCTTC
CASSQDNFGGYGYTF
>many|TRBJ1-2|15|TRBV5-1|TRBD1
TGCGCCAGCAGCGTATCGTCGACAGGGAACTATGGCTACACCTTC
CASSVSSTGNYGYTF
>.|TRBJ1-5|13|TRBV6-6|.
TGTGCCAGCAGTGGGACACGGGTTCCTCCCCAGCATTTT
CASSGTRVPPQHF
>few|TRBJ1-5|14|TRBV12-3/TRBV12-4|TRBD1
TGTGCCAGCAGACAGGGGACAGCTAATCAGCCCCAGCATTTT
CASRQGTANQPQHF
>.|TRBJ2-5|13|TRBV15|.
TGTGCCACCACACAACAGGTCCAAGAGACCCAGTACTTC
CATTQQVQETQYF
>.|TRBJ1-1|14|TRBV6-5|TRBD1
TGTGCCAGCAGTTTAAAGACAGGGGTCACTGAAGCTTTCTTT
CASSLKTGVTEAFF
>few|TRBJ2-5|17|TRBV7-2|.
TGTGCCAGCAGCTTAAGCTCTCACGCGGCGGGGATGGAGACCCAGTACTTC
CASSLSSHAAGMETQYF
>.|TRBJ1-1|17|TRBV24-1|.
TGTGCCCCAAGGGGGGGAGCCGGGTGGGCGGTGGGCACTGAAGCTTTCTTT
CAPRGGAGWAVGTEAFF
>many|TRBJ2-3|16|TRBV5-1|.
TGCGCCAGCAGCCCCGGACTCTCGACTCCCACAGATACGCAGTATTTT
CASSPGLSTPTDTQYF
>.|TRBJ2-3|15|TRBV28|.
TGTGCCAGCAGTTTACCACGGGGCCGCACAGATACGCAGTATTTT
CASSLPRGRTDTQYF
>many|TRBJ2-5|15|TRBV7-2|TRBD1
TGTGCCAGCAGCTTCAACAGGGGGCAGGGGGAGACCCAGTACTTC
CASSFNRGQGETQYF
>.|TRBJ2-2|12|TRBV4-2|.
TGTGCCTGCACCAACCCGATCGGGGAGCTGTTTTTT
CACTNPIGELFF
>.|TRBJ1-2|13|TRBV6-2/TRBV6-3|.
TGTGCCAGCAGTAACCCCCCCAGCTATGGCTACACCTTC
CASSNPPSYGYTF
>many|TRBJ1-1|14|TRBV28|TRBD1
TGTGCCAGCAGTTTACGACAGGGTTGGACTGAAGCTTTCTTT
CASSLRQGWTEAFF